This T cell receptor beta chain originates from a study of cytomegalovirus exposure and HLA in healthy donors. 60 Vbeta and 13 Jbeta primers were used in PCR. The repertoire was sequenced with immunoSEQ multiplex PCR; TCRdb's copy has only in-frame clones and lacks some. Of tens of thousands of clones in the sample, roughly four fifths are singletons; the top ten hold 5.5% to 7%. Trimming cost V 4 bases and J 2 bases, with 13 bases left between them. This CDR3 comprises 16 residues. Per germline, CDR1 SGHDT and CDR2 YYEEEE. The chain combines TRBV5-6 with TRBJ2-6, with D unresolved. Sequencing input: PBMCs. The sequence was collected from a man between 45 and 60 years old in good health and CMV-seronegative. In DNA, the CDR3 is TGTGCCAGCAGCACCACTAAGACTCCTGGGGCCAACGTCCTGACTTTC. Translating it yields CASSTTKTPGANVLTF.